This section outlines one TCR beta chain sequence together with its context. Its antigen specificity is not known. Base-call qualities are not available, and no considerably larger clone is one nucleotide away. The cohort was made up of roughly 670 healthy bone marrow donors. At the time of sampling, all cohort members were nominally healthy, though unrecorded immune exposures were likely present. The donor tested CMV seronegative, placing the donor among the 352 seronegative members of the cohort. Each donor provided a peripheral blood sample, and peripheral blood mononuclear cells were used for TCR beta sequencing. Genomic DNA was extracted from the blood cell samples with the Qiagen DNeasy Blood Extraction Kit. The germline V gene yields MDHEN for CDR1 and SYDVKM for CDR2. V is trimmed back by 7 bases and J by 5 bases, and the junction contains 3 bases that no gene match accounts for. CDR3 length: 12 amino acids, cysteine to phenylalanine. Left in the record is the CDR3 DNA by itself, 36 bases read in frame from the first base.

The data are from a study of cytomegalovirus exposure and HLA in healthy donors (dated by TCRdb to the late 2010s). Background on the whole study: An earlier analysis of roughly 630 of the donors reported 276 Gb of sequence data and some 100 million unique TCR beta sequences from 150 million to 200 million T cells. Genome-wide SNP genotypes for about three fifths of the 666 donors were used in a later genetic analysis, which treated that subset as a discovery cohort. Class I and class II HLA loci were covered by the typing at four-digit resolution. To study patterns of TCR occurrence, a later analysis re-analyzed previously published TCR beta repertoires from 700 or so donors and added high-resolution HLA genotyping. The T cell repertoires of 666 subjects were profiled by immunosequencing and related to cytomegalovirus serostatus. Donor age, sex, ethnicity and CMV serostatus were compiled alongside the repertoire data. In addition to the first cohort of 666 subjects, a separate validation cohort of 130 or so different subjects was used. An early release covering over 500 HLA-typed donors comprised 250 to 350 gigabases of sequencing data and about 90 million unique TCR sequences. High-throughput TCR immunosequencing, statistical association of individual TCRs with disease status, and machine learning were combined to predict cytomegalovirus infection status. Typing coverage varied by locus: roughly 629-640 donors for A, B, C, DRB1 and DQB1; more than 500 for DQA1; 606 for DPA1; approximately 470 for DPB1. All discovery cohort repertoires had been generated using a single sequencing platform. The study aimed to test whether signatures of past pathogen exposure could be identified by cataloging public T cell receptors. On average, roughly 200,000 unique TCR beta nucleotide sequences were sequenced per donor among some 420 genotyped donors of the cohort, with about 17% of those sequences being non-productive. About five DR-DQ haplotypes were handled as single units for association and clustering because linkage in the cohort was strong. The genetic ancestry cluster associated with self-reported Caucasian donors included roughly four fifths of the approximately 410 genotyped donors. Rather than using new phenotypic data, the later analysis identified candidate immune exposures from TCR beta sequences and from how often those sequences occurred across donors. An earlier analysis of approximately 630 of the donors applied high-throughput TCR beta sequencing to assess whether each TCR beta V gene segment acted as functional or pseudogenic. Overall study results and their limits: The sequencing pipeline was judged likely to have produced a cluster of highly shared sequence variants as a technical artifact. A later genetic analysis associated a missense DCLRE1C variant with V-gene and J-gene trimming of TCR beta chains, and an independent cohort replicated the association. A further reported finding was that TCR beta sequences accurately predicted the HLA-A and HLA-B alleles for most subjects in the first cohort. About 17 rarely observed V segments, including chromosome 9 orphons, were excluded from the earlier analysis of several hundred of the donors because counts were too low. Linkage disequilibrium might explain the correlated functional status among segregating V segments, but an unknown experimental factor could not be excluded. Sequencing depth was assumed to be roughly uniform across donors in the presence/absence analyses, though that assumption may not hold. At a false discovery rate of 0.05, a later analysis linked some 18,000 TCR beta sequences to specific HLA alleles. It was suggested by the authors that the approach could potentially be generalized to other disease states and immunological phenotypes. A later analysis reported that several top co-occurrence clusters appeared linked to parvovirus B19, influenza, CMV and Epstein-Barr virus. While some public TCRs were present in many individuals, most TCR sequences turned up only very rarely across donors. The study gave a list of under 200 TCR beta chains associated with cytomegalovirus. Only TCR beta chains were sequenced in this cohort, and the absence of alpha or paired-chain data limited detectable features. In vitro tests confirmed that a few of the cytomegalovirus-associated TCR beta chains recognize cytomegalovirus antigens. In an earlier analysis of 587 of the donors, most TCR beta V segments appeared in productive rearrangements about 90% or about 30% of the time, broadly matching IMGT annotations. CMV serostatus was the only immune exposure information available for the cohort. Cytomegalovirus status was reported to be diagnosed by the classifier with high specificity and sensitivity in both the original and validation cohorts. According to a later analysis, most CMV-associated TCR beta chains appeared to be HLA-restricted, and the HLA associations seemed to be driven largely by CMV exposure. A later genetic analysis reported fewer N-insertions in productive TCRs among donors in an Asian-associated ancestry cluster than the approximately 670-donor mean. Because HLA typing was unavailable for some donors at each locus, only the typed subset was used in association tests. Some IMGT-functional V segments, including TRBV6-2 and TRBV6-3, could not be distinguished by the 87-base-pair reads and were therefore excluded. In a later analysis, HLA-associated TCR beta chains were found to be more clonally expanded and to have lower generation probabilities than equally common non-associated chains. In a later analysis, the rate of TCR association differed among HLA loci, with DRB1 alleles having the most associated TCRs and HLA-C alleles having the fewest. When HLA alleles, especially DR and DQ, strongly co-occurred, TCR associations were difficult to assign to individual alleles.

Preparation of the library involved the immunoSEQ multiplex PCR assay. A mixture of 60 forward primers for TCR Vbeta segments and 13 reverse primers for TCR Jbeta segments was used in the multiplex PCR. The CDR3 region of rearranged TCR beta genes was amplified from genomic DNA with a multiplex PCR assay. The amplified TCR beta libraries were sequenced on the Illumina HiSeq System as 87-base-pair reads. The authors' analysis ran thus. In a later analysis, roughly 80 million unique TCR beta chains were counted across the 500 to 700 repertoires, and some 10 million of these chains were shared by at least two donors. To remove PCR and sequencing errors, raw reads were error-corrected and collapsed into unique sequences using a nearest-neighbor algorithm that merged closely related sequences. V, D and J gene segments were assigned by aligning CDR3 sequences to IMGT reference sequences. Each retained sequence needed at least a six-nucleotide match to both a V gene segment and a J gene segment. A rearrangement was called productive if the CDR3 had no stop codons and remained in frame with V and J, and every other rearrangement was called non-productive. Following IMGT convention, CDR3 was defined as the stretch from the second conserved V-encoded cysteine up to the conserved J-encoded phenylalanine. The earlier analysis of 500 to 750 of the donors excluded any sequence lacking an unambiguous match to a single V gene segment. In an earlier analysis of almost 600 of the donors, a V segment was called functional when productive rearrangements were above 56.7%, and segregating when the standard deviation between donors exceeded 5%. To diagnose cytomegalovirus status from the catalog of TCR beta chain sequences, a statistical classification framework was built. In a later analysis, V and J genes were assigned by comparing TCR nucleotide sequences against IMGT/GENE-DB human TR gene sequences. A later analysis assigned CDR3 sequences and most-parsimonious VDJ recombination scenarios with the TCRdist pipeline. In a later analysis, every TCR beta chain was defined by the combination of its CDR3 amino acid sequence and its V-gene family, and reads without a unique V-gene family were dropped. To address suspected cross-contamination and a sequencing artifact, a later analysis removed approximately 600 highly shared, low-generation-probability nucleotide sequences. A later analysis calculated a clonal expansion index for each public chain from normalized within-repertoire ranks of inferred template counts. A later analysis computed generation probabilities with a VDJ recombination model fitted to out-of-frame rearrangements, and checked the results against IGoR. A later analysis scored TCR-TCR, TCR-HLA and TCR-CMV co-occurrence with hypergeometric tests, applying a repertoire-size bias correction to TCR pairs. To estimate false discovery rates, a later analysis permuted the HLA or CMV assignments 20 times. In a later analysis, co-occurring TCRs were grouped using DBSCAN, and TCRdist sequence similarity was added for clustering within HLA-allele-positive subsets. Co-occurrence clustering excluded repertoires with fewer than 30,000 or more than 120,000 public chains, plus five with anomalous nucleotide sharing. Entries here come from immuneACCESS through TCRdb and include only in-frame sequences with V and J called. Some clones fail to appear in such tables; in the studies checked, an unresolved V gene covers under half of the shortfall, and the cause of the remainder is unknown. The DNA was the basis for D and trimming; V, J and clone size are from that table. This sample is represented by around 150,000 clones; approximately 83% of them were singletons. 1.5% to 2% of the sample comes from the top ten.

Recombination joined TRBV28 with TRBJ1-2; 8 bases in the junction line up with TRBD1. The sequence was obtained from a woman in her forties in good health and CMV-seronegative. The material sequenced was PBMCs. The encoded CDR3 is CASNRGRYGYTF. The DNA is as follows: TGTGCCAGCAACAGGGGGAGGTATGGCTACACCTTC.